These T cell receptor beta chains were read from a single sample in a study of shared clonotypes between healthy human individuals. The protocol was immunoSEQ multiplex PCR, while the TCRdb copy is restricted to in-frame clones and leaves out a portion. In the table there are hundreds of thousands of clones, about 91% of which are singletons. Material for sequencing was naive CD8+ T cells sorted from blood. These receptor sequences come from a man aged 30-40 years in good health. CDR3s include the opening cysteine and the closing phenylalanine or tryptophan. Each record gives: V gene, clone size, D gene, J gene, CDR3 protein, CDR3 DNA. A D gene is named only where the DNA matches it firmly. Size values are once, few and many counts, or a class for expanded clones, and some rows have none.

TRBV7-7	NA	TRBD2	TRBJ2-1	CASSPRTSGTYNEQFF	TGTGCCAGCAGCCCACGGACTAGCGGGACCTACAATGAGCAGTTCTTC
TRBV11-2	NA	TRBD2	TRBJ2-2	CASTWLAGGAGELFF	TGTGCCAGCACTTGGCTAGCGGGAGGGGCCGGGGAGCTGTTTTTT
TRBV4-2	once	TRBD1	TRBJ2-7	CASSLEPTGLLYEQYF	TGTGCCAGCAGCTTGGAGCCGACAGGGTTACTCTACGAGCAGTACTTC
TRBV6-5	NA	NA	TRBJ2-1	CASSYGTGTYNEQFF	TGTGCCAGCAGTTACGGAACGGGGACCTACAATGAGCAGTTCTTC
TRBV7-6	NA	NA	TRBJ2-7	CASSPGSYEQYF	TGTGCCAGCAGCCCCGGGAGCTACGAGCAGTACTTC
TRBV5-1	NA	NA	TRBJ2-7	CASYDTDRTAYEQYF	TGCGCCAGCTACGACACGGATCGAACGGCCTACGAGCAGTACTTC
TRBV7-9	many	NA	TRBJ2-7	CASSTSDTYEQYF	TGTGCCAGCAGCACCTCGGACACTTACGAGCAGTACTTC
TRBV28	NA	NA	TRBJ1-4	CASSSWEELNEKLFF	TGTGCCAGCAGTTCCTGGGAAGAGCTGAATGAAAAACTGTTTTTT
TRBV2	NA	NA	TRBJ1-4	CASSKTAQTDEKLFF	TGTGCCAGCAGTAAGACGGCCCAGACGGATGAAAAACTGTTTTTT
TRBV5-4	NA	NA	TRBJ2-5	CASSLGRGETQYF	TGTGCCAGCAGCTTAGGTCGAGGGGAGACCCAGTACTTC
TRBV28	NA	NA	TRBJ1-1	CASSVWTTGMNTEAFF	TGTGCCAGCAGTGTATGGACAACAGGGATGAACACTGAAGCTTTCTTT
TRBV18	NA	NA	TRBJ1-1	CASSPLRAEAFF	TGTGCCAGCTCACCCCTTCGAGCTGAAGCTTTCTTT
TRBV10-1	NA	TRBD1	TRBJ2-3	CASSEMTGTTDTQYF	TGCGCCAGCAGTGAGATGACAGGGACAACTGATACGCAGTATTTT
TRBV7-9	NA	NA	TRBJ2-7	CASTAGSYYEQYF	TGTGCCAGCACCGCCGGGAGTTACTACGAGCAGTACTTC
TRBV27	NA	NA	TRBJ2-1	CASSFSPLSSEQFF	TGTGCCAGCAGTTTCTCTCCACTGAGCAGTGAGCAGTTCTTC
TRBV4-1	NA	NA	TRBJ1-2	CASSPPGHVYGYTF	TGCGCCAGCAGCCCTCCGGGACACGTATATGGCTACACCTTC